The 25 T cell receptor beta chains in this list originate from one sample, sequenced in a study of beta chain features in type 1 diabetes listed by TCRdb under 2018. Receptors were amplified or captured by the immunoSEQ multiplex PCR assay. The entire isolated RNA was reverse transcribed using the High Capacity cDNA Reverse Transcription Kit, and thus expressed TCRB transcripts were sequenced. TCRdb obtained this table from immuneACCESS and retained in-frame rearrangements with V and J assigned. These tables miss some clones; where compared with another copy, unresolved V genes account for less than half of the shortfall, and the remainder is unexplained. For this sample there are hundreds of thousands of clones; more than 11% appear just once. The ten largest make up 0.035% to 0.04% of the sample. Material: naive CD4+ T cells from blood. The meaning of the sample's cell subset or site label: true naive CD4+ T cells. The receptors derive from a man aged 25-45 years in good health.

This clone was seen a few times. V gene TRBV25-1 combines with J gene TRBJ1-4; unclear D gene. Germline CDR1 is MGHDK and CDR2 is SYGVNS. The length of the CDR3 is 15 residues. V shed 1 base and J shed 8 bases, with 14 bases lying between them. The CDR3 DNA is TGTGCCAGCAGTGAATCGATGGGTATCGGGGAAAAACTGTTTTTT. It specifies CASSESMGIGEKLFF. Filled out from reference TRBV25-1 and TRBJ1-4, the complete variable domain reads EADIYQTPRYLVIGTGKKITLECSQTMGHDKMYWYQQDPGMELHLIHYSYGVNSTEKGDLSSESTVSRIRTEHFPLTLESARPSHTSQYLCASSESMGIGEKLFFGSGTQLSVL.

The rearrangement links TRBV18 to TRBJ2-5, with TRBD2 as a possible D gene (5 bases). CDR1 and CDR2 (germline): KGHSH, LQKENI. CDR3 length: 12 residues. V was pared by 2 bases and J by 7 bases, with 8 bases between. The CDR3 spells CASSPGRGTQYF. Written as DNA, the CDR3 is TGTGCCAGCTCACCAGGACGGGGGACCCAGTACTTC. The variable domain in full, with the rest retrieved from reference TRBV18 and TRBJ2-5, is NAGVMQNPRHLVRRRGQEARLRCSPMKGHSHVYWYRQLPEEGLKFMVYLQKENIIDESGMPKERFSAEFPKEGPSILRIQQVVRGDSAAYFCASSPGRGTQYFGPGTRLLVL.

This clone was picked up a small number of times. J is TRBJ2-7 and V is TRBV6-6; 10 bases line up with TRBD1. From germline, CDR1 is MNHNY and CDR2 SVGAGI (reference sequence). After removal of 6 bases from V and 4 bases from J, the junction contained 6 bases not matched to a gene. The CDR3 length is 14 residues. The DNA of the CDR3 is TGTGCCAGCAGCCCCGGGACAGGGGTGTACGAGCAGTACTTC. Translating gives CASSPGTGVYEQYF.

The V call is TRBV30, the J call TRBJ2-4, with a weak D call TRBD1 (6 bases). Trimming cost V 0 bases and J 0 bases, with 15 bases left between them. Germline values: CDR1 GTSNPN, CDR2 SVGIG (reference sequence). The CDR3 consists of 17 residues. CDR3 residues: CAWSVPAGDLAKNIQYF. CDR3 coding DNA: TGTGCCTGGAGTGTACCGGCAGGGGATCTAGCCAAAAACATTCAGTACTTC. The complete variable domain, with remaining parts taken from reference TRBV30 and TRBJ2-4, reads SQTIHQWPATLVQPVGSPLSLECTVEGTSNPNLYWYRQAAGRGLQLLFYSVGIGQISSEVPQNLSASRPQDRQFILSSKKLLLSDSGFYLCAWSVPAGDLAKNIQYFGAGTRLSVL.

The genes are TRBV25-1 and TRBJ2-3; 9 bases are shared with TRBD1. The CDR3 totals 12 residues. The junction had 2 bases not matched to a gene; V was cut back by 3 bases and J by 10 bases. CDR1 and CDR2 (germline): MGHDK, SYGVNS. The CDR3: CASSEGQGPQYF. DNA for the CDR3: TGTGCCAGCAGTGAGGGACAGGGACCGCAGTATTTT.

In its sample, this clone was seen a few times. CDR3 sequence reads: CASSSRTSGGINEQFF. The DNA for the CDR3 is TGTGCCAGTAGTTCTCGGACTAGCGGGGGGATCAATGAGCAGTTCTTC. The rearrangement joins TRBV19 to TRBJ2-1; 14 positions agree with TRBD2. V gave up 5 bases and J gave up 6 bases; unmatched junction bases: 6. Germline CDR1 and CDR2: LNHDA and SQIVND (reference sequence). This CDR3 region has 16 residues.

This chain links TRBV19 with TRBJ2-1; D gene ambiguous. V lost 4 bases and J 5 bases, leaving 9 bases between the germline ends. CDR1 is LNHDA, CDR2 SQIVND, per germline (reference sequence). The CDR3 is made up of 13 amino acids. The CDR3 DNA is TGTGCCAGTAGTAGCCTGCCCCACAATGAGCAGTTCTTC. This encodes CASSSLPHNEQFF. The full variable domain, rest sourced from reference TRBV19 and TRBJ2-1, is DGGITQSPKYLFRKEGQNVTLSCEQNLNHDAMYWYRQDPGQGLRLIYYSQIVNDFQKGDIAEGYSVSREKKESFPLTVTSAQKNPTAFYLCASSSLPHNEQFFGPGTRLTVL.

This clone was detected a few times. The CDR3 nucleotides read TGTGCCAGCAGCCCCGGGCTAGCCAGCACAGATACGCAGTATTTT. Amino acid sequence: CASSPGLASTDTQYF. This rearrangement joins TRBV7-2 to TRBJ2-3, with D tentatively TRBD2 (5 bases). V lost 5 bases to trimming and J lost 0 bases, with 12 bases between them. This CDR3 is 15 amino acids long. Germline loops: CDR1 SGHTA, CDR2 FQGNSA.

The table lists this clone with a few counts. As DNA, the CDR3 is TGTGCCAGGCCTGGAGTAAGCTCCTACGAGCAGTACGTC. It specifies CARPGVSSYEQYV. J is TRBJ2-7 and V is TRBV19; D is unclear. Per germline, CDR1 LNHDA and CDR2 SQIVND (reference sequence). This CDR3 spans 13 amino acids. The ends were cut back, 9 bases at V and 0 bases at J, with 12 bases in the middle.

This clone was observed a handful of times. This chain connects TRBV7-9 to TRBJ1-5; D not certain. There are 14 residues in the CDR3. CDR1 and CDR2 (germline): SEHNR, FQNEAQ (reference sequence). V dropped 5 bases and J dropped 4 bases, with 12 bases sitting between them. The CDR3 nucleotides are TGTGCCAGCAGCCCCCTGAGTGAAAATCAGCCCCAGCATTTT. It yields the protein CASSPLSENQPQHF.

The CDR3 DNA reads TGTGCCAGCCGACCCCCCTGGACAGACCATGGCTACGAGCAGTACTTC. Its translation is CASRPPWTDHGYEQYF. This sequence joins TRBV13 and TRBJ2-7; a weak D match, TRBD1 (6 bases). The V end was cut by 8 bases, the J end by 3 bases, with 23 bases between. Germline V lookup: CDR1 PRHDT, CDR2 FYEKMQ (reference sequence). The CDR3 runs to 16 residues.

Only a few counts were recorded for this clone. The chain couples TRBV2 to TRBJ2-5; D is unclear. Germline assignment: CDR1 SNHLY and CDR2 FYNNEI. The V end lost 0 bases, the J end lost 4 bases, and 6 bases lay between the germline ends. The CDR3 sequence is 13 residues long. CDR3 sequence: CASSEAHGETQYF. The CDR3 DNA sequence: TGTGCCAGCAGTGAAGCGCACGGAGAGACCCAGTACTTC.

This chain connects TRBV7-2 to TRBJ2-5, with a tentative D call TRBD1 (5 bases). The germline V and J ends were trimmed by 5 bases and 2 bases, with 12 bases remaining between them. Germline CDR1 and CDR2: SGHTA and FQGNSA. The CDR3 has 14 residues. The CDR3 DNA reads TGTGCCAGCAGCCCAGTGGGGCTACAAGAGACCCAGTACTTC. Protein product: CASSPVGLQETQYF. The full variable domain, completed using reference TRBV7-2 and TRBJ2-5, is GAGVSQSPSNKVTEKGKDVELRCDPISGHTALYWYRQSLGQGLEFLIYFQGNSAPDKSGLPSDRFSAERTGGSVSTLTIQRTQQEDSAVYLCASSPVGLQETQYFGPGTRLLVL.

This clone was detected only a few times. This chain links TRBV20-1 with TRBJ1-2; D is ambiguous. Trimming stripped 5 bases from V and 6 bases from J, with 7 bases between. The CDR3 is made up of 10 amino acids. The germline V gene encodes CDR1 DFQATT and CDR2 SNEGSKA (reference sequence). The CDR3 nucleotides are TGCAGTGCTCCTTGGGATGGCTACACCTTC. This sequence encodes CSAPWDGYTF.

The J gene is TRBJ2-1, the V gene TRBV18; 10 bases fit TRBD2. The length of the CDR3 is 14 residues. The V and J ends lost 5 bases and 8 bases, in that order; junction bases with no gene match: 6. In germline, CDR1 is KGHSH, CDR2 LQKENI. In nucleotides, the CDR3 is TGTGCCAGCTCAGGTCTAGCGGGAGTCCATGAGCAGTTCTTC. It specifies CASSGLAGVHEQFF.

This rearrangement joins TRBV5-6 to TRBJ2-7; unclear D gene. Germline V gives CDR1 SGHDT, CDR2 YYEEEE. Trimming took off 0 bases at V and 3 bases at J, with 13 bases between the two ends. This CDR3 contains 15 residues. CDR3: CASSLGRRTNYEQYV. CDR3 coding DNA: TGTGCCAGCAGCTTGGGACGACGGACCAACTACGAGCAGTACGTC.

This clone has just a few counts. The rearrangement uses TRBV25-1 and TRBJ2-6, with TRBD1 as a possible D gene (6 bases). Per germline, CDR1 MGHDK and CDR2 SYGVNS. V was shortened by 8 bases and J by 3 bases, with 17 bases between the two germline ends. The CDR3 sequence is 16 residues long. Here the CDR3 DNA reads TGTGCCAGCCTAAGGGGGTTCGGGTTTGGGGCCAACGTCCTGACTTTC. It specifies CASLRGFGFGANVLTF.

Of note for this clone: Relative to the germline gene, one junction end is altered; a read error may explain this. V and J are TRBV7-7 and TRBJ2-1; 7 nucleotides agree with TRBD2. CDR3 size: 16 residues. Germline V CDR1 and CDR2: SSHAT, FNYEAQ (reference sequence). CDR3 sequence reads: CASSPGGASGNNEQFF. In nucleotides, the CDR3 is TGTGCTAGCAGCCCGGGCGGGGCTAGCGGAAACAATGAGCAGTTCTTC.

This rearrangement joins TRBV7-3 to TRBJ2-2; a possible D gene is TRBD2 (5 bases). This CDR3 is built from 14 residues. V dropped 1 base and J dropped 4 bases, with 7 bases sitting between them. Germline CDR1 SGHTA, CDR2 FQGTGA. In DNA form, the CDR3 reads TGTGCCAGCAGCTTAAGCGGGTTCACCGGGGAGCTGTTTTTT. Amino acids: CASSLSGFTGELFF.

This clone has a count of ten or more. The chain carries TRBV25-1 and TRBJ2-3; D is unclear. The V end was cut by 3 bases, the J end by 2 bases, with 3 bases between. This CDR3 is 12 amino acids long. Germline CDR1 reads MGHDK; CDR2 reads SYGVNS. The CDR3 reads CASSDFTDTQYF. The CDR3 DNA is TGTGCCAGCAGTGACTTCACAGATACGCAGTATTTT.

This clone came up a few times. This chain uses TRBV29-1 with TRBJ2-1; the match to TRBD2 covers 10 bases. The CDR3 covers 15 residues. Per germline, CDR1 SQVTM and CDR2 ANQGSEA. J was trimmed by 7 bases and V by 7 bases; bases with no gene match: 13. CDR3 in DNA: TGCAGCGGGCGGCGTAGCGGGGGGTTTAGTAATGAGCAGTTCTTC. As protein: CSGRRSGGFSNEQFF.

The chain couples TRBV11-2 to TRBJ2-3, with 9 positions matching TRBD2. With 3 bases clipped from V and 5 bases from J, the junction kept 9 bases outside the gene matches. CDR3 size: 16 residues. CDR1 and CDR2 (germline): SGHAT, FQNNGV. CDR3 nucleotide sequence: TGTGCCAGCAGCTTTGGCGGGGGGGCCACAGGAGATACGCAGTATTTT. Translated: CASSFGGGATGDTQYF.

This clone turned up a few times. This sequence joins TRBV11-2 and TRBJ2-1; 8 nucleotides match TRBD2. V gave up 4 bases and J gave up 0 bases; unmatched junction bases: 5. This CDR3 region has 16 residues. CDR1 SGHAT and CDR2 FQNNGV come from the germline V gene. Here the CDR3 DNA reads TGTGCCAGCAGCTCTTTAGCGGGGAGCTCCTACAATGAGCAGTTCTTC. Encoded protein: CASSSLAGSSYNEQFF.

This clone was seen a few times. The V and J genes are TRBV2 and TRBJ2-5, with D perhaps TRBD1 or TRBD2 (5 bases each). Germline-derived CDR1 and CDR2 are SNHLY and FYNNEI. This CDR3 has 13 residues. V lost 6 bases, J lost 2 bases, and 10 bases lay in between. Here the CDR3 reads CASRRGPQETQYF. The CDR3 coding sequence is TGTGCCAGCAGGAGGGGACCGCAAGAGACCCAGTACTTC.

This clone was seen a few times. The chain carries TRBV7-9 and TRBJ2-7; D ambiguous. V was cut by 5 bases and J by 4 bases, with 9 bases left in between. There are 12 residues in the CDR3. Germline V gene lookup returns CDR1 SEHNR and CDR2 FQNEAQ (reference sequence). As DNA, the CDR3 is TGTGCCAGCAGCCCGGACGGTTACGAGCAGTACTTC. Protein product: CASSPDGYEQYF.